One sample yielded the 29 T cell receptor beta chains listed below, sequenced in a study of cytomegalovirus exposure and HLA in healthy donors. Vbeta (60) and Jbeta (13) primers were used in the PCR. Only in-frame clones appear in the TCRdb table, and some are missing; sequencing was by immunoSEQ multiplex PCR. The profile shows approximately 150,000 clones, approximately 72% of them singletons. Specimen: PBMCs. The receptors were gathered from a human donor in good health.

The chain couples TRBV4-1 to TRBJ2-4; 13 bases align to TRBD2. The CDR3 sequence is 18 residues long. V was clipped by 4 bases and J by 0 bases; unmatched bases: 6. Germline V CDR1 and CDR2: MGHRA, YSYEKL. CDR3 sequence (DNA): TGCGCCAGCAGCCGCGGACTAGCGGGGGCCGTAGCCAAAAACATTCAGTACTTC. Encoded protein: CASSRGLAGAVAKNIQYF.

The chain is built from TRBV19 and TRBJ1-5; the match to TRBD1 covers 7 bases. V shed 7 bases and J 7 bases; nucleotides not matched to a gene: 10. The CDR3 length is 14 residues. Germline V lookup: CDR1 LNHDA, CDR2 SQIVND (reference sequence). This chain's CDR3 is CASNPRQGDQPQHF. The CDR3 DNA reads TGTGCCAGTAATCCTCGACAGGGTGACCAGCCCCAGCATTTT.

The CDR3 region is CASSDPFQGQYEQYF. The CDR3 nucleotides are TGTGCCAGCAGTGATCCCTTTCAGGGCCAATACGAGCAGTACTTC. The J gene is TRBJ2-7, the V gene TRBV25-1; D might be TRBD1 (5 bases). The germline CDR1 and CDR2 sequences are MGHDK and SYGVNS. This CDR3 is 15 amino acids long. Deletions cut 3 bases from V and 4 bases from J, with 16 bases between.

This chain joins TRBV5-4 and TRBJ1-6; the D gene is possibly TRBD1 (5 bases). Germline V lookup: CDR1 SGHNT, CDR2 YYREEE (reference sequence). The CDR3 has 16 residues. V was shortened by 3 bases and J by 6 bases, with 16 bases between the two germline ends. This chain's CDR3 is CASSSGGGSGNSPLHF. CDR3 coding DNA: TGTGCCAGCAGCTCGGGGGGGGGATCGGGTAATTCACCCCTCCACTTT.

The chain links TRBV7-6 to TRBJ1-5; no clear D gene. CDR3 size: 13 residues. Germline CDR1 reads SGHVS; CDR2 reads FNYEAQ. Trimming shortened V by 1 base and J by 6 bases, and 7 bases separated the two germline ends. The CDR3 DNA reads TGTGCCAGCAGCTTAGATCCGGGTCAGCCCCAGCATTTT. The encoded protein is CASSLDPGQPQHF.

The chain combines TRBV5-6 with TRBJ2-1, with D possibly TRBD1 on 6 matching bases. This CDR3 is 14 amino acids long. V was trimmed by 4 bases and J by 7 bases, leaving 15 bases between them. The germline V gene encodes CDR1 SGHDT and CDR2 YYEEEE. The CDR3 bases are TGTGCCAGCAGCCCGGGACATCCCGGGAATGAGCAGTTCTTC. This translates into CASSPGHPGNEQFF. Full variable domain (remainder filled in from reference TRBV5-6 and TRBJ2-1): DAGVTQSPTHLIKTRGQQVTLRCSPKSGHDTVSWYQQALGQGPQFIFQYYEEEERQRGNFPDRFSGHQFPNYSSELNVNALLLGDSALYLCASSPGHPGNEQFFGPGTRLTVL.

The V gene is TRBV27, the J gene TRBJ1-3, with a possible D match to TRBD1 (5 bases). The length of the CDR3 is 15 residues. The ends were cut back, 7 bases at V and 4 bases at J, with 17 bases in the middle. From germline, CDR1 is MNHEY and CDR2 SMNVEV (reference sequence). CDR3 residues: CASTLGGSGGNTIYF. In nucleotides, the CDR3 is TGTGCCAGCACCCTTGGGGGGAGCGGCGGAAACACCATATATTTT.

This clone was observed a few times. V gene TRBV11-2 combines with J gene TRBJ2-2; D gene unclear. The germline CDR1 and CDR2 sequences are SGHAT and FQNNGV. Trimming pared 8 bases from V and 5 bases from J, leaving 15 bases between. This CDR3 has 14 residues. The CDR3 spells CASSRQARTGELFF. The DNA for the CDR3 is TGTGCCAGCTCACGGCAGGCTCGTACCGGGGAGCTGTTTTTT.

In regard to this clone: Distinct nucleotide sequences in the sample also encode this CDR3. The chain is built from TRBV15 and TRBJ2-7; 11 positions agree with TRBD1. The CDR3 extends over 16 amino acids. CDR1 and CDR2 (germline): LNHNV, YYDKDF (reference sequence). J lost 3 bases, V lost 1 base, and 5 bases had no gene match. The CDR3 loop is CATSRVRTGGFYEQYF. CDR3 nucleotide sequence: TGTGCCACCAGCAGAGTTCGGACAGGGGGCTTCTACGAGCAGTACTTC.

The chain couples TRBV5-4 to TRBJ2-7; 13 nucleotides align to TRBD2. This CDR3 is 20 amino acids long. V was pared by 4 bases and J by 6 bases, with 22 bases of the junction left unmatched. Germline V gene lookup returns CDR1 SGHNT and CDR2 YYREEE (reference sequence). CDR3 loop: CASSARLAGGQPHLLSEQYF. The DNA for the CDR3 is TGTGCCAGCAGCGCGCGACTAGCGGGGGGACAGCCCCACCTTTTAAGCGAGCAGTACTTC.

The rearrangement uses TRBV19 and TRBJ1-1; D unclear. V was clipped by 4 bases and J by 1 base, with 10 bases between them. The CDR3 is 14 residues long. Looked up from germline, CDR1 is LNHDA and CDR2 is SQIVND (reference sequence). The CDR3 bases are TGTGCCAGTAGTAGAATAACAGAGAACACTGAAGCTTTCTTT. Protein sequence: CASSRITENTEAFF.

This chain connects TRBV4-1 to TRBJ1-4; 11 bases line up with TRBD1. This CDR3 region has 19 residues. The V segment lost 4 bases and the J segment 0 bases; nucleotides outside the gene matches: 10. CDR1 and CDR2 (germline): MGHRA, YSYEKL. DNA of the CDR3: TGCGCCAGCAGCCCAAAACCCGGGACAGGGGGTGCAACTAATGAAAAACTGTTTTTT. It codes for CASSPKPGTGGATNEKLFF.

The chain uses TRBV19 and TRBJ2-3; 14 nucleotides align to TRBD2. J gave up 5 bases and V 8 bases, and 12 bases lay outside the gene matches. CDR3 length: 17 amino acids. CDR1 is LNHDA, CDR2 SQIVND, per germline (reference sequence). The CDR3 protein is CASAPPSGTSGGDTQYF. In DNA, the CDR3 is TGTGCCAGTGCACCCCCATCCGGGACTAGCGGGGGAGATACGCAGTATTTT. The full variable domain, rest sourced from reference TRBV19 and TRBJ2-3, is DGGITQSPKYLFRKEGQNVTLSCEQNLNHDAMYWYRQDPGQGLRLIYYSQIVNDFQKGDIAEGYSVSREKKESFPLTVTSAQKNPTAFYLCASAPPSGTSGGDTQYFGPGTRLTVL.

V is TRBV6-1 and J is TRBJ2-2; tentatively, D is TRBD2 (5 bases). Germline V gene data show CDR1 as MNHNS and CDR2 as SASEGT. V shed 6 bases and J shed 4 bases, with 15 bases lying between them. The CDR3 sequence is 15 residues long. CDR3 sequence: CASRPLLEGTGELFF. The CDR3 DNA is TGTGCCAGCAGACCCCTCCTCGAGGGCACCGGGGAGCTGTTTTTT.

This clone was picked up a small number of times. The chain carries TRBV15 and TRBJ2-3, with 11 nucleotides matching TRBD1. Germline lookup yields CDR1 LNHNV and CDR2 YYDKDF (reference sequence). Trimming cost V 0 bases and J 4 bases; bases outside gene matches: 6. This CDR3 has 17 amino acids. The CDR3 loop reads CATSRERPGQGADTQYF. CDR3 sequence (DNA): TGTGCCACCAGCAGAGAAAGGCCGGGACAGGGGGCAGATACGCAGTATTTT.

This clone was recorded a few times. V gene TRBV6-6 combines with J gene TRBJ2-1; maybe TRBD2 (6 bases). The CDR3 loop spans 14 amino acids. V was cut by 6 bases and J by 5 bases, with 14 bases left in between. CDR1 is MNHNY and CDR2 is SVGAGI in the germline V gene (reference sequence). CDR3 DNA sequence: TGTGCCAGCAGCCCGGGAGACAGCCACAATGAGCAGTTCTTC. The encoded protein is CASSPGDSHNEQFF.

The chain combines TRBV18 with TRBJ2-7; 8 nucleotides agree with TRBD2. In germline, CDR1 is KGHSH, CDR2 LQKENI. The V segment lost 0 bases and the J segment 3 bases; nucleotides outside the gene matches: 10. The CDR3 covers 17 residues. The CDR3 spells CASSPPVVAGFSYEQYF. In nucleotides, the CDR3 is TGTGCCAGCTCACCACCGGTGGTAGCGGGGTTTAGCTACGAGCAGTACTTC.

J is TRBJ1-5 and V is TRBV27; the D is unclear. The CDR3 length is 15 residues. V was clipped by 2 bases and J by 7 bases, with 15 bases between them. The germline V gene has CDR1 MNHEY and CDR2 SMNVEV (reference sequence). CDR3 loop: CASSLRGGSEQPQHF. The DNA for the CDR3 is TGTGCCAGCAGTTTACGGGGTGGAAGCGAGCAGCCCCAGCATTTT.

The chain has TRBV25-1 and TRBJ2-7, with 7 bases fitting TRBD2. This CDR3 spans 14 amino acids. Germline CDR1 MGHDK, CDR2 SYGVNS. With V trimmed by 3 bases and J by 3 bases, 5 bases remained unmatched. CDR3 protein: CASSDPGGNYEQYF. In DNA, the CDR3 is TGTGCCAGCAGTGATCCCGGGGGGAACTACGAGCAGTACTTC.

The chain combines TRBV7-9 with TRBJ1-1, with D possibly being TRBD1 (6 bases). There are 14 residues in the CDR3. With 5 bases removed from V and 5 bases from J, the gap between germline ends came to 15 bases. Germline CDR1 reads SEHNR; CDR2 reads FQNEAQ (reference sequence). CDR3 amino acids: CASSQGPGLTEAFF. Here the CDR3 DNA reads TGTGCCAGCAGCCAGGGGCCAGGGTTGACTGAAGCTTTCTTT.

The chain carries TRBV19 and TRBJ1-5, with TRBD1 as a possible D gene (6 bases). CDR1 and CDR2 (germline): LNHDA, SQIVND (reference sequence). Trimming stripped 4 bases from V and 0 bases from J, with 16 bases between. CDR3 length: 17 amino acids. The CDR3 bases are TGTGCCAGTAGTAAACGGACAGACACCTATAGCAATCAGCCCCAGCATTTT. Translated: CASSKRTDTYSNQPQHF.

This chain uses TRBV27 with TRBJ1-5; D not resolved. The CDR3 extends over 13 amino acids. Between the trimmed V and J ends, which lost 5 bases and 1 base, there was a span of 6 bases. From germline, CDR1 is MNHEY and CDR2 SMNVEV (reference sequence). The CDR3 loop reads CASSVRSNQPQHF. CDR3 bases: TGTGCCAGCAGTGTTCGGAGCAATCAGCCCCAGCATTTT.

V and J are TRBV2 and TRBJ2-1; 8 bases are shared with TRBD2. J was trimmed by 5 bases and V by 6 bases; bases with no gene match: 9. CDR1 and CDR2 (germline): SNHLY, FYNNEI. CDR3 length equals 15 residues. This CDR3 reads CASRVPGLVDNEQFF. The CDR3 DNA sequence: TGTGCCAGCAGAGTACCGGGACTAGTGGACAATGAGCAGTTCTTC.

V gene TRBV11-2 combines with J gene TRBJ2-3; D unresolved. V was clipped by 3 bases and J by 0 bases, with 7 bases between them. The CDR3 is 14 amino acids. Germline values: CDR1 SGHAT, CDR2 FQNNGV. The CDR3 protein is CASSLAVSTDTQYF. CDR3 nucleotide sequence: TGTGCCAGCAGCTTGGCGGTTAGCACAGATACGCAGTATTTT.

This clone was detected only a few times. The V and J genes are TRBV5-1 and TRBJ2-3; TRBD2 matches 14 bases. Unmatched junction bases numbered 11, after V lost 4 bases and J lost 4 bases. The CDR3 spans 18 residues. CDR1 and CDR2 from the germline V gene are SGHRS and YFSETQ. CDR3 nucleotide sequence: TGCGCCAGCAGCCAGAGATGGACTAGCGGGGGGCGGGCAGATACGCAGTATTTT. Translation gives CASSQRWTSGGRADTQYF.

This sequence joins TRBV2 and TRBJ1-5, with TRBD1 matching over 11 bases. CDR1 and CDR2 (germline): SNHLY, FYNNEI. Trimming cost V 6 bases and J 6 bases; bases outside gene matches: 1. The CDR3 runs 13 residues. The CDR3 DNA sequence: TGTGCCAGCAGGGGGACAGGGGGTCAGCCCCAGCATTTT. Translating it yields CASRGTGGQPQHF.

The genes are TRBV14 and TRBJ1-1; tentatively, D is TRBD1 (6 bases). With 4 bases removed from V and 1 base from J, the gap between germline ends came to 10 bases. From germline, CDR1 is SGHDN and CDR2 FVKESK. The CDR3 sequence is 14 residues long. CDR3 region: CASSPGHPNTEAFF. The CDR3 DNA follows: TGTGCCAGCAGCCCGGGACATCCGAACACTGAAGCTTTCTTT.

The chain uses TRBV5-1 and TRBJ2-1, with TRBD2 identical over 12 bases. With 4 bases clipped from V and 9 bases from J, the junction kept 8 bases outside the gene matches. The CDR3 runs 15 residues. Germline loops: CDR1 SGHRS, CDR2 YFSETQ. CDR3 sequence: CASSPTTSGGGEQFF. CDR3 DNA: TGCGCCAGCAGCCCCACGACTAGCGGGGGTGGTGAGCAGTTCTTC.

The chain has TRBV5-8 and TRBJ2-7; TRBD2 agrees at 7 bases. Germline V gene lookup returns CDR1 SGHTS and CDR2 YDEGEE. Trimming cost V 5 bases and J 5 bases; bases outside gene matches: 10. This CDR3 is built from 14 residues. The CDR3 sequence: CASSSWGGRNEQYF. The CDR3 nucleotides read TGTGCCAGCAGTTCATGGGGGGGAAGGAACGAGCAGTACTTC.